What follows are 32 T cell receptor beta chains derived from one specimen sequenced in a study of blood T cells in healthy people across ages. Next came a second PCR, run for roughly 6 to 11 cycles, which used a sample-barcoded 5' primer along with a J-beta primer mix. Each CDR3 protein is one row after TCRdb ran MiXCR on the 5' RACE reads. The repertoire holds 1.5 million to 2 million distinct CDR3 sequences, with about 49% as singletons. The specimen sequenced was blood. These receptors were collected from a woman aged 40-49 years in good health.

The J gene is TRBJ1-2, the V gene TRBV6-6, with D tentatively TRBD1 (5 bases). Germline CDR1 and CDR2: MNHNY and SVGAGI (reference sequence). The CDR3 totals 12 residues. V shed 7 bases and J shed 7 bases, with 13 bases lying between them. The DNA for the CDR3 is TGTGCCAGCACCAAAGGGGAGGCTGGCTACACCTTC. Translated: CASTKGEAGYTF.

The chain has TRBV3-1 and TRBJ1-4, with D perhaps TRBD1 (5 bases). The V and J ends lost 4 bases and 5 bases respectively, with 17 bases between them. The germline CDR1 and CDR2 sequences are LGHDT and YNNKEL (reference sequence). The CDR3 loop spans 16 amino acids. The CDR3 reads CASSLGDAGGNEKLFF. For the CDR3, the DNA is TGTGCCAGCAGCCTTGGGGACGCCGGCGGGAATGAAAAACTGTTTTTT.

J is TRBJ2-5 and V is TRBV7-2; TRBD2 is a possible D gene (6 bases). The CDR3 spans 15 residues. Germline lookup yields CDR1 SGHTA and CDR2 FQGNSA. V dropped 1 base and J dropped 9 bases, with 18 bases sitting between them. Here the CDR3 reads CASSLGGVGLEAQYF. The CDR3, as DNA: TGTGCCAGCAGCTTAGGCGGGGTAGGGCTGGAGGCCCAGTACTTC.

The rearrangement uses TRBV4-2 and TRBJ1-1; TRBD1 aligns across 9 bases. The CDR3 totals 15 residues. J lost 3 bases, V lost 5 bases, and 7 bases had no gene match. Per the germline V gene, CDR1 is LGHNA and CDR2 is YNFKEQ. The CDR3 nucleotides are TGTGCCAGCAGCGAACAGGGGGCGCGGGACACTGAAGCTTTCTTT. It is translated as CASSEQGARDTEAFF.

The table lists this clonotype with a few counts. The genes are TRBV5-6 and TRBJ2-1, with D possibly TRBD1 on 5 matching bases. This CDR3 has 12 amino acids. Trimming shortened V by 4 bases and J by 8 bases, and 10 bases separated the two germline ends. In germline, CDR1 is SGHDT, CDR2 YYEEEE. In DNA, the CDR3 is TGTGCCAGCAGCCACAGGTGGGATGAGCAGTTCTTC. Translating it yields CASSHRWDEQFF.

The CDR3 is CASSPALSYEQYF. The DNA of the CDR3 is TGTGCCAGCAGCCCAGCCCTATCCTACGAGCAGTACTTC. The chain uses TRBV7-9 and TRBJ2-7; D gene ambiguous. Germline V gives CDR1 SEHNR, CDR2 FQNEAQ (reference sequence). The CDR3 totals 13 residues. The V and J ends lost 5 bases and 1 base respectively, with 9 bases between them.

This clonotype was seen more than once but under ten times. The rearrangement joins TRBV29-1 to TRBJ2-6; D uncertain. Germline V gene lookup returns CDR1 SQVTM and CDR2 ANQGSEA. The CDR3 runs 16 residues. The germline V and J ends were trimmed by 7 bases and 0 bases, with 16 bases remaining between them. In DNA form, the CDR3 reads TGCAGCGCACAAGAGCAAATCCTCTCTGGGGCCAACGTCCTGACTTTC. It codes for CSAQEQILSGANVLTF.

Points on this clonotype: A junction boundary mismatches the germline segment, possibly from a read error. The V gene is TRBV29-1, the J gene TRBJ1-2; D gene unclear. This CDR3 is built from 12 residues. CDR1 is SQVTM and CDR2 is ANQGSEA in the germline V gene. The CDR3 sequence is CSVEVGMRGHTF. In DNA, the CDR3 is TGCAGCGTTGAAGTGGGGATGCGTGGCCACACCTTC.

The rearrangement joins TRBV28 to TRBJ2-7; unclear D gene. The CDR3 is 11 residues long. Germline CDR1 reads MDHEN; CDR2 reads SYDVKM. V shed 5 bases and J shed 6 bases, with 8 bases lying between them. CDR3 DNA: TGTGCCAGCAGTAGAGAGTCCGAGCAGTACTTC. This sequence encodes CASSRESEQYF. The full variable domain, rest sourced from reference TRBV28 and TRBJ2-7, is DVKVTQSSRYLVKRTGEKVFLECVQDMDHENMFWYRQDPGLGLRLIYFSYDVKMKEKGDIPEGYSVSREKKERFSLILESASTNQTSMYLCASSRESEQYFGPGTRLTVT.

The gene calls are TRBV6-2 or TRBV6-3 and TRBJ2-5; 8 bases fit TRBD1. Germline CDR1 MNHEY, CDR2 SVGEGT. Trimming at V came to 6 bases and at J to 2 bases, leaving 14 bases not matched to a gene. The CDR3 runs to 17 residues. The CDR3, as DNA: TGTGCCAGCAGCTTCGGACAGGGCCGAACCGGACAAGAGACCCAGTACTTC. Translated: CASSFGQGRTGQETQYF.

This clonotype showed up just a few times. V and J are TRBV5-1 and TRBJ2-5; 8 nucleotides agree with TRBD1. With V trimmed by 1 base and J by 5 bases, 10 bases remained unmatched. This CDR3 is 16 amino acids long. The germline V gene has CDR1 SGHRS and CDR2 YFSETQ. The DNA for the CDR3 is TGCGCCAGCAGCTTGAGCAGGGGGCTAGGTATGGAGACCCAGTACTTC. It encodes CASSLSRGLGMETQYF.

V is TRBV10-3 and J is TRBJ1-2; a possible D gene is TRBD1 (5 bases). The CDR3 is 15 residues long. Germline CDR1 and CDR2: ENHRY and SYGVKD. V was clipped by 3 bases and J by 6 bases, with 17 bases between them. The chain's CDR3 is CAISDPGTEIDGYTF. The DNA of the CDR3 is TGTGCCATCAGTGACCCTGGGACGGAGATTGATGGCTACACCTTC.

A few counts support this clonotype. This chain connects TRBV7-6 to TRBJ2-3; 9 nucleotides align to TRBD1. After removal of 1 base from V and 11 bases from J, the junction contained 1 base not matched to a gene. CDR1 and CDR2 (germline): SGHVS, FNYEAQ. This CDR3 is built from 12 residues. CDR3: CASSLGTGVQYF. In DNA form, the CDR3 reads TGTGCCAGCAGCTTAGGGACAGGGGTGCAGTATTTT. The whole variable domain, filled in from reference TRBV7-6 and TRBJ2-3, reads GAGVSQSPRYKVTKRGQDVALRCDPISGHVSLYWYRQALGQGPEFLTYFNYEAQQDKSGLPNDRFSAERPEGSISTLTIQRTEQRDSAMYRCASSLGTGVQYFGPGTRLTVL.

The V gene is TRBV24-1, the J gene TRBJ1-2, with 12 bases matching TRBD1. V was pared by 4 bases and J by 7 bases, with 6 bases of the junction left unmatched. CDR3 size: 15 residues. Germline loops: CDR1 KGHDR, CDR2 SFDVKD. CDR3 sequence reads: CATSETGTGGGGYTF. CDR3 DNA sequence: TGTGCCACCAGTGAAACCGGGACAGGGGGCGGTGGCTACACCTTC.

This clonotype was seen a few times. The gene calls are TRBV4-1 and TRBJ2-3; 14 nucleotides agree with TRBD2. Looked up from germline, CDR1 is MGHRA and CDR2 is YSYEKL. The CDR3 is 18 residues long. The ends lost 0 bases at V and 6 bases at J; junction bases unmatched: 8. The CDR3 loop is CASSQDSTSGGAKDTQYF. For the CDR3, the DNA is TGCGCCAGCAGCCAAGATTCGACTAGCGGGGGGGCTAAGGATACGCAGTATTTT.

The rearrangement uses TRBV5-1 and TRBJ2-5; maybe TRBD1 (5 bases). The DNA matches TRBJ2-7 better at its end, which makes the J call doubtful. The germline gives CDR1 SGHRS, CDR2 YFSETQ. This CDR3 is 17 amino acids long. In DNA form, the CDR3 reads TGCGCCAGCAGCTTAGGTAATACAGGACCTGACTCCTACGAGCAGTACTTC. It yields the protein CASSLGNTGPDSYEQYF.

This clonotype showed up just a few times. This chain joins TRBV27 and TRBJ2-3; possibly TRBD2 for D (5 bases). Between the trimmed V and J ends, which lost 6 bases and 4 bases, there was a span of 14 bases. This CDR3 has 14 residues. Germline V gene lookup returns CDR1 MNHEY and CDR2 SMNVEV (reference sequence). The CDR3: CASSSTLRADTQYF. The CDR3 nucleotides read TGTGCCAGCAGCAGTACCCTGAGGGCAGATACGCAGTATTTT.

This clonotype was seen only a few times. V and J are TRBV6-5 and TRBJ1-5, with D possibly matching TRBD1 (6 bases). This CDR3 comprises 12 residues. CDR1 is MNHEY and CDR2 is SVGAGI in the germline V gene. V was trimmed by 4 bases and J by 7 bases, leaving 8 bases between them. The CDR3: CASSSTGQPQHF. The CDR3 region has the DNA TGTGCCAGCAGTTCCACAGGGCAGCCCCAGCATTTT.

V gene TRBV4-2 combines with J gene TRBJ2-5; 14 nucleotides match TRBD2. In germline, CDR1 is LGHNA, CDR2 YNFKEQ. V shed 3 bases and J 1 base; nucleotides not matched to a gene: 4. The CDR3 runs to 17 residues. The CDR3 here is CASSQGLAGVTQETQYF. The CDR3 nucleotides are TGTGCCAGCAGCCAGGGACTAGCGGGGGTCACCCAAGAGACCCAGTACTTC.

Only a few counts were recorded for this clonotype. This rearrangement joins TRBV7-9 to TRBJ2-5; D is unclear. The CDR3 is 13 amino acids. The germline CDR1 and CDR2 sequences are SEHNR and FQNEAQ (reference sequence). The V gene lost 5 bases and the J gene lost 5 bases, with 12 bases spanning the gap. The CDR3 bases are TGTGCCAGCAGCCTATCGAGCAGCGAGACCCAGTACTTC. Translation: CASSLSSSETQYF.

Only a few counts were recorded for this clonotype. The chain has TRBV5-1 and TRBJ2-5; the match to TRBD1 covers 7 bases. Per germline, CDR1 SGHRS and CDR2 YFSETQ. The CDR3 loop spans 15 amino acids. V lost 0 bases to trimming and J lost 5 bases; unmatched junction nucleotides: 7. The CDR3 DNA is TGCGCCAGCAGCTTGGAGACAGGGTCCGTGGAGACCCAGTACTTC. It translates to CASSLETGSVETQYF.

The chain combines TRBV7-2 with TRBJ2-3, with 14 bases identical to TRBD2. Germline lookup yields CDR1 SGHTA and CDR2 FQGNSA. Unmatched junction bases numbered 5, after V lost 4 bases and J lost 5 bases. The CDR3 has 16 residues. Here the CDR3 reads CASSSWTSGGQDTQYF. DNA for the CDR3: TGTGCCAGCAGCTCCTGGACTAGCGGGGGGCAAGATACGCAGTATTTT.

About this clonotype: The junction departs from germline at one end; a sequencing error may be responsible. The V gene is TRBV29-1, the J gene TRBJ1-2; 7 nucleotides agree with TRBD1. The CDR3 covers 18 residues. The germline gives CDR1 SQVTM, CDR2 ANQGSEA. The DNA for the CDR3 is TGCAGCGTTGAAGATAGGCGCAGTAGCGGACAGGATGTTTATGACTACACCTTC. As protein: CSVEDRRSSGQDVYDYTF.

V and J are TRBV20-1 and TRBJ2-5; no clear D. Germline V CDR1 and CDR2: DFQATT, SNEGSKA (reference sequence). The CDR3 contains 11 residues. Trimming stripped 5 bases from V and 1 base from J, with 5 bases between. The CDR3, as DNA: TGCAGTGCTCTGGTCCAAGAGACCCAGTACTTC. This encodes CSALVQETQYF.

The chain joins TRBV7-2 to TRBJ2-5; D unclear. The CDR3 is 14 amino acids. V dropped 5 bases and J dropped 5 bases, with 15 bases sitting between them. CDR1 and CDR2 (germline): SGHTA, FQGNSA. The CDR3 spells CASSPKLRAETQYF. For the CDR3, the DNA is TGTGCCAGCAGCCCAAAGTTAAGGGCGGAGACCCAGTACTTC.

In this sample, this clonotype turned up once. CDR3 region: CASSSKARGGYNEQFF. In DNA form, the CDR3 reads TGCGCCAGCAGCTCGAAAGCCAGGGGGGGCTACAATGAGCAGTTCTTC. The rearrangement links TRBV5-1 to TRBJ2-1, with D perhaps matching TRBD1 or TRBD2 (7 bases each). CDR1 is SGHRS, CDR2 YFSETQ, per germline. The CDR3 extends over 16 amino acids. The V end was cut by 3 bases, the J end by 3 bases, with 16 bases between. Full variable domain (missing parts from reference TRBV5-1 and TRBJ2-1): KAGVTQTPRYLIKTRGQQVTLSCSPISGHRSVSWYQQTPGQGLQFLFEYFSETQRNKGNFPGRFSGRQFSNSRSEMNVSTLELGDSALYLCASSSKARGGYNEQFFGPGTRLTVL.

In regard to this clonotype: A read error may produce the germline difference seen at one junction end. V gene TRBV4-3 combines with J gene TRBJ1-2; 8 bases line up with TRBD1. Looked up from germline, CDR1 is LGHNA and CDR2 is YSLEER. This CDR3 has 15 residues. CDR3 region: CASGQETGANYGYTF. The CDR3 coding sequence is TGCGCCAGCGGCCAAGAGACAGGGGCGAACTATGGCTACACCTTC.

This clonotype was recorded a few times. The CDR3, as DNA: TGCGCCAGCAGCTCGGGAACACATGGCTACACCTTC. Its protein product is CASSSGTHGYTF. The chain has TRBV5-1 and TRBJ1-2, with unresolved D. The CDR3 covers 12 residues. V was cut by 3 bases and J by 6 bases, with 9 bases left in between. Germline CDR1 is SGHRS and CDR2 is YFSETQ.

This clonotype was seen more than once but under ten times. The V and J genes are TRBV4-1 and TRBJ2-7, with D perhaps TRBD1 (6 bases). Germline loops: CDR1 MGHRA, CDR2 YSYEKL. The CDR3 extends over 15 amino acids. V lost 0 bases, J lost 2 bases, and 11 bases lay in between. CDR3 sequence: CASSQETGRTYEQYF. The CDR3 region has the DNA TGCGCCAGCAGCCAAGAGACAGGTCGAACCTACGAGCAGTACTTC.

This clonotype came up a few times. The genes are TRBV15 and TRBJ2-1, with 11 bases matching TRBD2. Per germline, CDR1 LNHNV and CDR2 YYDKDF (reference sequence). This CDR3 has 19 residues. Trimming took 3 bases from V and 0 from J; bases not matched to a gene: 10. CDR3 DNA sequence: TGTGCCACCAGCAGTGGGCTAGCGGGGGGTCTAAGCTCCTACAATGAGCAGTTCTTC. It yields the protein CATSSGLAGGLSSYNEQFF.

In this sample, this clonotype turned up once. The chain combines TRBV6-2 or TRBV6-3 with TRBJ2-6; the match to TRBD1 covers 9 bases. This CDR3 contains 17 residues. The germline V gene has CDR1 MNHEY and CDR2 SVGEGT. V was pared by 2 bases and J by 1 base, with 3 bases of the junction left unmatched. CDR3 residues: CASSYAGTGSGANVLTF. In DNA form, the CDR3 reads TGTGCCAGCAGTTACGCTGGGACAGGGTCTGGGGCCAACGTCCTGACTTTC.

This chain connects TRBV9 to TRBJ1-3; D remains unclear. Germline CDR1 and CDR2: SGDLS and YYNGEE. The CDR3 consists of 15 residues. V was pared by 0 bases and J by 0 bases, with 7 bases between. The CDR3 here is CASSVGDSSGNTIYF. CDR3 bases: TGTGCCAGCAGCGTAGGGGATTCCTCTGGAAACACCATATATTTT.